The table lists the clone carrying this T cell receptor (beta chain) with a few counts. Its antigen is not identified. Its ends do not fully match the called genes, so a read error is possible. Germline CDR1 and CDR2: SGHNT and YENEEA. There are 16 residues in the CDR3. Disease duration was under 3 months in the ophthalmopathy patients, who also had a Clinical Activity Score of at least 3 and a NOSPECS grade of at least 4. Uncontrolled infection, other autoimmune disease, pregnancy or lactation led to exclusion. Template material for amplifying TCR beta CDR3 regions consisted of RNA transcripts. A first-round RT-PCR of the TCR CDR3 used the HTBI primer set. Using its own MiXCR run on the multiplex PCR reads, TCRdb lists one record per CDR3 protein. The table has hundreds of thousands of distinct CDR3 sequences, about 15% seen once. This record comes from a study of T cells in Graves' hyperthyroidism and ophthalmopathy. Study results and limitations: Ophthalmopathy was predicted by the model a median of 6.5 months ahead of onset. Clonotypes that were expanded in thyroid above 0.001 mostly appeared in blood too.

Input material: blood. The TCR comes from a man younger than 35 with Graves' ophthalmopathy. This rearrangement joins TRBV11-3 to TRBJ2-3; 7 nucleotides agree with TRBD2. The CDR3 region has the DNA TGTGCCGGCAGCCCTAGGGCAGCGGGAATGTTAGATACGCAGTATTTT. The encoded protein is CAGSPRAAGMLDTQYF.